The rows below give T cell receptor beta chains drawn from one sample of a study of identical twins. From the 5' RACE reads, TCRdb called clonotypes with MiXCR, one entry per CDR3 protein. This sample has about 520,000 distinct CDR3 sequences, with roughly a fifth found just once. This sample also belongs to another study, concerning T cells expressing NK-cell markers.

The sample comprised CD4+ T cells sorted from blood. These receptors came from a woman aged 18-30 years in good health. Each CDR3 is given with its conserved first and last residue. A D gene is named only where the DNA matches it firmly. Expanded clones are given a class, and other clones once, few, many or no size at all.

NA | NA | TRBJ2-2 | TRBV19 | CASSIFSGNTGELFF | TGTGCCAGTAGTATTTTCTCTGGAAACACCGGGGAGCTGTTTTTT
NA | few | TRBJ1-2 | TRBV20-1 | CSARSTSNYGYTF | TGCAGTGCTAGATCCACCTCTAACTATGGCTACACCTTC
NA | NA | TRBJ2-1 | TRBV5-6 | CASSRIPYNEQFF | TGTGCCAGCAGCCGGATCCCCTACAATGAGCAGTTCTTC
NA | many | TRBJ1-2 | TRBV6-1 | CASSEGGYGYTF | TGTGCCAGCAGTGAAGGGGGCTATGGCTACACCTTC
TRBD2 | NA | TRBJ2-5 | TRBV3-1 | CASRTSGGAEETQYF | TGTGCCAGCAGGACTAGCGGGGGGGCAGAAGAGACCCAGTACTTC
NA | many | TRBJ2-3 | TRBV2 | CASSAAGAGTQYF | TGTGCCAGCAGCGCCGCAGGGGCTGGTACGCAGTATTTT
TRBD2 | NA | TRBJ2-3 | TRBV12-3/TRBV12-4 | CASSPGLLESDTQYF | TGTGCCAGCAGCCCGGGACTATTGGAGTCAGATACGCAGTATTTT
NA | many | TRBJ2-7 | TRBV20-1 | CSAREGSRGEQYF | TGCAGTGCTAGAGAGGGCTCCCGGGGGGAGCAGTACTTC
NA | NA | TRBJ2-3 | TRBV9 | CASSVQSPDTQYF | TGTGCCAGCAGCGTTCAGTCCCCAGATACGCAGTATTTT
TRBD2 | few | TRBJ2-3 | TRBV20-1 | CSARVTAGGGTDTQYF | TGCAGTGCTAGAGTGACGGCGGGAGGGGGGACAGATACGCAGTATTTT
NA | NA | TRBJ2-5 | TRBV12-3/TRBV12-4 | CASSHSDSQETQYF | TGTGCCAGCAGCCACTCGGACAGCCAAGAGACCCAGTACTTC
NA | few | TRBJ1-1 | TRBV7-2 | CASSLGRASGGEAFF | TGTGCCAGCAGCTTAGGCAGGGCCTCGGGCGGTGAAGCTTTCTTT
NA | NA | TRBJ2-3 | TRBV30 | CAWSVNYLTQYF | TGTGCCTGGAGTGTTAACTATTTAACGCAGTATTTT
NA | few | TRBJ2-3 | TRBV20-1 | CSASLERTDTQYF | TGCAGTGCTAGCCTCGAGCGCACAGATACGCAGTATTTT
TRBD2 | few | TRBJ2-7 | TRBV12-3/TRBV12-4 | CASSPTSGDEQYF | TGTGCCAGCAGTCCGACTAGCGGGGATGAGCAGTACTTC
NA | NA | TRBJ1-2 | TRBV5-1 | CASRGAYRPNYGYTF | TGCGCCAGCAGGGGGGCGTACCGGCCCAACTATGGCTACACCTTC
NA | NA | TRBJ1-4 | TRBV7-9 | CASSHTDRFEKLFF | TGTGCCAGCAGCCATACAGACAGGTTTGAAAAACTGTTTTTT
NA | NA | TRBJ2-7 | TRBV6-5 | CASSQGNEQYF | TGTGCCAGCAGTCAGGGGAACGAGCAGTACTTC
NA | NA | TRBJ2-1 | TRBV6-2/TRBV6-3 | CASSYTPTGHLRLF | TGTGCCAGCAGTTACACGCCTACCGGCCACTTAAGGCTCTTC
NA | few | TRBJ2-1 | TRBV4-3 | CASSQGLGWAGLDNEQFF | TGCGCCAGCAGCCAAGGATTGGGGTGGGCGGGGTTAGACAATGAGCAGTTCTTC
NA | few | TRBJ1-4 | TRBV20-1 | CSALPGATNEKLFF | TGCAGTGCTCTGCCGGGGGCAACTAATGAAAAACTGTTTTTT
NA | few | TRBJ2-7 | TRBV7-9 | CASSLPGDFYEQYF | TGTGCCAGCAGCTTACCGGGGGACTTCTACGAGCAGTACTTC
NA | many | TRBJ1-1 | TRBV12-3/TRBV12-4 | CASSLKGNTEAFF | TGTGCCAGCAGCTTAAAAGGGAACACTGAAGCTTTCTTT
NA | NA | TRBJ2-1 | TRBV4-3 | CASSQGLRGAPSLYNEQFF | TGCGCCAGCAGCCAAGGACTTAGGGGGGCTCCGAGTTTATACAATGAGCAGTTCTTC
NA | NA | TRBJ1-2 | TRBV29-1 | CSVETGTNYGYTF | TGCAGCGTTGAGACAGGAACTAACTATGGCTACACCTTC
NA | NA | TRBJ2-7 | TRBV4-1 | CASSQVDSRSYEQYF | TGCGCCAGCAGCCAAGTGGACTCGCGTTCCTACGAGCAGTACTTC
NA | few | TRBJ2-7 | TRBV5-1 | CASSLGRGSYEQYF | TGCGCCAGCAGCTTGGGCAGGGGATCCTACGAGCAGTACTTC
NA | few | TRBJ1-1 | TRBV24-1 | CATSVREHHEAFF | TGTGCCACCAGTGTGCGGGAGCATCACGAAGCTTTCTTT
NA | few | TRBJ2-4 | TRBV20-1 | CSATARIAKNIQYF | TGCAGTGCTACCGCAAGGATAGCCAAAAACATTCAGTACTTC
NA | few | TRBJ2-2 | TRBV6-2/TRBV6-3 | CASRPPRGELFF | TGTGCCAGCAGGCCTCCCAGGGGGGAGCTGTTTTTT
TRBD2 | NA | TRBJ2-3 | TRBV7-2 | CASSLAWREYPDTQYF | TGTGCCAGCAGCTTAGCTTGGCGGGAGTATCCGGATACGCAGTATTTT
NA | many | TRBJ1-1 | TRBV5-1 | CASSLVETEAFF | TGCGCCAGCAGCTTGGTCGAGACTGAAGCTTTCTTT
TRBD1 | NA | TRBJ2-7 | TRBV7-9 | CASSRDRGPSEQYF | TGTGCCAGCAGTCGGGACAGGGGGCCTAGCGAGCAGTACTTC
NA | NA | TRBJ1-2 | TRBV15 | CATSREGGGYGYTF | TGTGCCACCAGCAGAGAAGGGGGTGGCTATGGCTACACCTTC
NA | once | TRBJ1-1 | TRBV5-1 | CASSIESSGAFF | TGCGCCAGCAGCATTGAATCATCGGGAGCTTTCTTT
NA | few | TRBJ1-1 | TRBV20-1 | CSARGGESTEAFF | TGCAGTGCTCGGGGAGGGGAGAGCACTGAAGCTTTCTTT
NA | many | TRBJ2-2 | TRBV5-1 | CASSLAWQELTGELFF | TGCGCCAGCAGCTTGGCTTGGCAGGAGCTCACCGGGGAGCTGTTTTTT
TRBD2 | NA | TRBJ2-1 | TRBV12-3/TRBV12-4 | CASLAGGHNEQFF | TGTGCCAGCCTAGCGGGGGGCCACAATGAGCAGTTCTTC
TRBD2 | few | TRBJ2-1 | TRBV7-2 | CASSLREGDEQFF | TGTGCCAGCAGCTTAAGGGAGGGCGATGAGCAGTTCTTC
NA | NA | TRBJ1-2 | TRBV20-1 | CSAVTDDYGYTF | TGCAGTGCCGTAACGGACGACTATGGCTACACCTTC
NA | few | TRBJ1-2 | TRBV6-1 | CARGTSGETNYGYTF | TGTGCCAGGGGGACGTCGGGGGAGACTAACTATGGCTACACCTTC
TRBD2 | many | TRBJ2-1 | TRBV5-1 | CASSPGTSGSLNNEQFF | TGCGCCAGCAGCCCCGGGACTAGCGGGAGCCTAAACAATGAGCAGTTCTTC
NA | NA | TRBJ1-2 | TRBV20-1 | CSARDLGAGDGYTF | TGCAGTGCTCGCGATTTGGGAGCGGGGGATGGCTACACCTTC
TRBD2 | NA | TRBJ2-3 | TRBV7-2 | CASGTSGGAADTQYF | TGTGCCAGCGGGACTAGCGGGGGGGCCGCAGATACGCAGTATTTT
NA | NA | TRBJ2-5 | TRBV9 | CASSFRGQYQETQYF | TGTGCCAGCAGCTTTAGAGGACAGTACCAAGAGACCCAGTACTTC
TRBD2 | few | TRBJ2-3 | TRBV15 | CATSSGGATDTQYF | TGTGCCACCAGCAGCGGGGGGGCCACAGATACGCAGTATTTT
NA | NA | TRBJ1-2 | TRBV7-2 | CASSSTGSSGYTF | TGTGCCAGCAGCTCGACCGGGTCTAGCGGCTACACCTTC
NA | few | TRBJ1-2 | TRBV12-3/TRBV12-4 | CASSLVGLYGYTF | TGTGCCAGCAGTTTAGTGGGCCTCTATGGCTACACCTTC
NA | NA | TRBJ2-5 | TRBV3-1 | CASSQVGTQETQYF | TGTGCCAGCAGCCAAGTCGGCACACAAGAGACCCAGTACTTC
NA | few | TRBJ2-7 | TRBV10-3 | CAISLGVADSYEQYF | TGTGCCATCTCCTTGGGCGTAGCGGACTCATACGAGCAGTACTTC
NA | NA | TRBJ1-6 | TRBV27 | CASSSPRRGSYNSPLHF | TGTGCCAGCAGTTCCCCTCGCCGGGGCTCCTATAATTCACCCCTCCACTTT